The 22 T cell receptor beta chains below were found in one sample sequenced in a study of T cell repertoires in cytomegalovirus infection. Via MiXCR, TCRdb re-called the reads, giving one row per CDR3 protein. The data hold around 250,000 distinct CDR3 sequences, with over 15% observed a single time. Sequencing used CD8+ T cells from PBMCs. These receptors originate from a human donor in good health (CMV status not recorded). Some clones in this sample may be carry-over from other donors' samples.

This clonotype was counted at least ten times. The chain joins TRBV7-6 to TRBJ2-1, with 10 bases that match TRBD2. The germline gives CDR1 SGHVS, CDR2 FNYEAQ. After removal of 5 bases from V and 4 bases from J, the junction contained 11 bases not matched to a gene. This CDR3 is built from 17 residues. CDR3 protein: CASSPLRLAGEYNEQFF. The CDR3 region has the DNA TGTGCCAGCAGCCCCCTAAGGCTAGCGGGGGAGTACAATGAGCAGTTCTTC. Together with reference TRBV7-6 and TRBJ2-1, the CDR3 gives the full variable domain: GAGVSQSPRYKVTKRGQDVALRCDPISGHVSLYWYRQALGQGPEFLTYFNYEAQQDKSGLPNDRFSAERPEGSISTLTIQRTEQRDSAMYRCASSPLRLAGEYNEQFFGPGTRLTVL.

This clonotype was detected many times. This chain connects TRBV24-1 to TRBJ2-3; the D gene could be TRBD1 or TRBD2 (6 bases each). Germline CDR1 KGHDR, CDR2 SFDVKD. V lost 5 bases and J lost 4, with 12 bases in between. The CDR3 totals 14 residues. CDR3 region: CATSGRGWADTQYF. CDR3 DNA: TGTGCCACCAGTGGGAGGGGGTGGGCAGATACGCAGTATTTT.

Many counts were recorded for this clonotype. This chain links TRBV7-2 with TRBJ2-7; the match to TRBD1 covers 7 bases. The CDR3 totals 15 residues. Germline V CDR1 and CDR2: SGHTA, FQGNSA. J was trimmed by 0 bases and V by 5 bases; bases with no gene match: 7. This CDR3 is CASSPTGSASYEQYF. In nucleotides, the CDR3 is TGTGCCAGCAGCCCGACAGGGAGCGCCTCCTACGAGCAGTACTTC.

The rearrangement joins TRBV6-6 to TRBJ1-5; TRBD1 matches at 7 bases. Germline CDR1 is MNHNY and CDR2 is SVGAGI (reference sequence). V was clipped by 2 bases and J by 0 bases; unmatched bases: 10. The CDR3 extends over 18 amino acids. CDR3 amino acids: CASSYDLTGPYSNQPQHF. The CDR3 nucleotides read TGTGCCAGCAGTTACGACCTGACAGGGCCTTATAGCAATCAGCCCCAGCATTTT.

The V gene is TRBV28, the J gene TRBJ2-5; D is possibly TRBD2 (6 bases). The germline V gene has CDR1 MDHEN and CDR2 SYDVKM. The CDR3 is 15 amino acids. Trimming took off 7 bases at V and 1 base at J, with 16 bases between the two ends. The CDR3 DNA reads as TGTGCCAGCACTCCGCGGGGAGCCCTCCAAGAGACCCAGTACTTC. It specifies CASTPRGALQETQYF. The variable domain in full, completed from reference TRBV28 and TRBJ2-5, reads DVKVTQSSRYLVKRTGEKVFLECVQDMDHENMFWYRQDPGLGLRLIYFSYDVKMKEKGDIPEGYSVSREKKERFSLILESASTNQTSMYLCASTPRGALQETQYFGPGTRLLVL.

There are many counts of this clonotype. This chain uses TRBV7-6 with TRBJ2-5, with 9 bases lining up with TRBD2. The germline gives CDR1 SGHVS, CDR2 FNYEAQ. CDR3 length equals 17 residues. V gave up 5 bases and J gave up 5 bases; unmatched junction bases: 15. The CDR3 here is CASSPLPAGGPRETQYF. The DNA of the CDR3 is TGTGCCAGCAGCCCCCTTCCCGCGGGGGGGCCCCGGGAGACCCAGTACTTC.

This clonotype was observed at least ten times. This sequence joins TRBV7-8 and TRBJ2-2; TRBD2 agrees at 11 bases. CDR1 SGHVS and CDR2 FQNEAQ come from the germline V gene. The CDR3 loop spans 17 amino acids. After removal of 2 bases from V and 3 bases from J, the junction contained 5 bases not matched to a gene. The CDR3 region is CASSLYTSGGYTGELFF. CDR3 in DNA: TGTGCCAGCAGCTTATACACTAGCGGGGGCTACACCGGGGAGCTGTTTTTT.

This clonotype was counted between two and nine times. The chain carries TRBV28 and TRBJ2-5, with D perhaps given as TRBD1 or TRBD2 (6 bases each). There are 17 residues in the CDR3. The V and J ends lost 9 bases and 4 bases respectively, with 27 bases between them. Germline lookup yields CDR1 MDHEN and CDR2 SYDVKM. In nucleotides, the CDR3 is TGTGCCAGTCTACCCGAGGGGGAGGTAACGGTTCCAGAGACCCAGTACTTC. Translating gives CASLPEGEVTVPETQYF.

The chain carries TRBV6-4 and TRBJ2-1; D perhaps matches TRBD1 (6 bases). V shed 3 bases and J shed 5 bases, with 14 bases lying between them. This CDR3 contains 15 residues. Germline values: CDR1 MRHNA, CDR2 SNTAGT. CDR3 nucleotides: TGTGCCAGCAGTGAATACACAGGGCTAGACAATGAGCAGTTCTTC. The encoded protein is CASSEYTGLDNEQFF.

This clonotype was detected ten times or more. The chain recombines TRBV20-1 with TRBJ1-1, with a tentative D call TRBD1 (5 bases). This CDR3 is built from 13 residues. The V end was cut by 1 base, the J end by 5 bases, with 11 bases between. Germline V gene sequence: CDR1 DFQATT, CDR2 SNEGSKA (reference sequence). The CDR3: CSARGSRETEAFF. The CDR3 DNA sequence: TGCAGTGCTAGAGGTAGCAGGGAGACTGAAGCTTTCTTT.

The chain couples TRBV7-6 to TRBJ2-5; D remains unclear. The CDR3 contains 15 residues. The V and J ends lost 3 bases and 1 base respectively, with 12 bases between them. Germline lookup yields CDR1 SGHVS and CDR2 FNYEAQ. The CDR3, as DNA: TGTGCCAGCAGCTTTAATGGGCAAGCCCAAGAGACCCAGTACTTC. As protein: CASSFNGQAQETQYF.

CDR3 sequence reads: CSVVRDGTGELFF. For the CDR3, the DNA is TGCAGCGTTGTCAGGGATGGGACCGGGGAGCTGTTTTTT. The chain couples TRBV29-1 to TRBJ2-2; tentatively, D is TRBD1 (5 bases). CDR3 length equals 13 residues. The germline gives CDR1 SQVTM, CDR2 ANQGSEA. The V end lost 4 bases, the J end lost 5 bases, and 11 bases lay between the germline ends.

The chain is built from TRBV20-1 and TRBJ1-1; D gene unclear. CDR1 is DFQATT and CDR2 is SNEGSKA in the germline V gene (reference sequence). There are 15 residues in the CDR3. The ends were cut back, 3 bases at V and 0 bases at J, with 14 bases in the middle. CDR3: CSASGPGYMNTEAFF. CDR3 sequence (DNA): TGCAGTGCTAGTGGTCCAGGTTATATGAACACTGAAGCTTTCTTT.

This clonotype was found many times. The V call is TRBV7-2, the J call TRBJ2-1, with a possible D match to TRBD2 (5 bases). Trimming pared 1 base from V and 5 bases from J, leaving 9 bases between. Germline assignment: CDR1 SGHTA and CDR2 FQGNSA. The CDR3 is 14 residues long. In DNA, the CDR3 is TGTGCCAGCAGCTTAGTCTGGGAGAACAATGAGCAGTTCTTC. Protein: CASSLVWENNEQFF.

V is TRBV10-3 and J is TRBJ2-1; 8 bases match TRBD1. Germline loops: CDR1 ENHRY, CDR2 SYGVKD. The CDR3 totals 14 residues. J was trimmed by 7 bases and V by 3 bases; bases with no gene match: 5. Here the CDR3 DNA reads TGTGCCATCAGTGATGGACAGGGTAAGAATGAGCAGTTCTTC. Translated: CAISDGQGKNEQFF.

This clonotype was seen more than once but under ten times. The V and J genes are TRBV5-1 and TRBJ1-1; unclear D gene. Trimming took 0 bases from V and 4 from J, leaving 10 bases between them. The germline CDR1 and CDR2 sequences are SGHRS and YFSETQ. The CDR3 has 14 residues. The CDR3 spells CASSLELPGTEAFF. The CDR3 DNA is TGCGCCAGCAGCTTGGAGCTCCCTGGCACTGAAGCTTTCTTT.

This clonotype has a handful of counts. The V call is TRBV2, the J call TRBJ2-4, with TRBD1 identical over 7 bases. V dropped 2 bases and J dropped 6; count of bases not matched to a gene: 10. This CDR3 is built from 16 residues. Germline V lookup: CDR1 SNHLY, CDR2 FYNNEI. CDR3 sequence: CASSEFQDRIGNIQYF. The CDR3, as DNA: TGTGCCAGCAGTGAATTCCAGGACAGGATCGGAAACATTCAGTACTTC.

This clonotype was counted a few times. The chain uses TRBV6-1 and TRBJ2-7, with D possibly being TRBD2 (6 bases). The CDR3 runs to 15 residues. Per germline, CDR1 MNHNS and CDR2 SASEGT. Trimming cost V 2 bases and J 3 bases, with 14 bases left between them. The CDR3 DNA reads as TGTGCCAGCAGTGAATGGGGAGGAGGGAACTACGAGCAGTACTTC. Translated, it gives CASSEWGGGNYEQYF.

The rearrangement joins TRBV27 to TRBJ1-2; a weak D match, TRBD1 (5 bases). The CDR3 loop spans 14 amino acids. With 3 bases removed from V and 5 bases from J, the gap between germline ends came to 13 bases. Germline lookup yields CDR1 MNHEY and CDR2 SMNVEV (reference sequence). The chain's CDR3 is CASSFGRVEYGYTF. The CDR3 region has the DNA TGTGCCAGCAGTTTTGGCAGGGTTGAATATGGCTACACCTTC.

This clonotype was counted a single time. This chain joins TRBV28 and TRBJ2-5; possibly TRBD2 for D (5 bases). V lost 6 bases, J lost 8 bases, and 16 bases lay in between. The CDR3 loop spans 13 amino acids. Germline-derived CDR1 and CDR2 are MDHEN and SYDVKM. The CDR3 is CASSRRVALTQYF. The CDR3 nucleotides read TGTGCCAGCAGCCGACGGGTAGCGCTCACCCAGTACTTC.

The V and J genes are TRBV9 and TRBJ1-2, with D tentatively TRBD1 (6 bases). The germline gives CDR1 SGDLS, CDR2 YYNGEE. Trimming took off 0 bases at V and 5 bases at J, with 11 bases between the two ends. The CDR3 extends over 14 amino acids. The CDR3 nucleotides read TGTGCCAGCAGCGTAGAAGACAGGTTATATGGCTACACCTTC. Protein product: CASSVEDRLYGYTF.

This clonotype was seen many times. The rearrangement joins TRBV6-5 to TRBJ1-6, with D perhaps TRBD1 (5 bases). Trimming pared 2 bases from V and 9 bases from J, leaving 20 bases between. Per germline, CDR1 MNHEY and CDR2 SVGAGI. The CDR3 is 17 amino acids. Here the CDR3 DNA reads TGTGCCAGCAGTTACACTAAGGGGACGTTAAAGCGTTCACCCCTCCACTTT. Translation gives CASSYTKGTLKRSPLHF.